The 30 T cell receptor beta chains in this list originate from one sample, sequenced in a study of T cells in Graves' hyperthyroidism and ophthalmopathy. RNA transcripts served as the template for amplifying TCR beta CDR3 regions. An initial round of RT-PCR targeting the TCR CDR3 relied on the HTBI primer set. MiXCR, run by TCRdb on the multiplex PCR reads, gives a single entry per CDR3 protein. The sample gives around 490,000 distinct CDR3 sequences, 15% to 20% of which show up once; over 45% is in the top ten. Sample: blood. The receptors originated from a man in his forties with Graves' ophthalmopathy.

The sample holds many counts of this clonotype. The rearrangement joins TRBV7-8 to TRBJ2-7, with TRBD2 matching 13 bases. V lost 5 bases and J lost 5; bases outside the gene matches: 6. This CDR3 region has 15 residues. Germline assignment: CDR1 SGHVS and CDR2 FQNEAQ. This chain's CDR3 is CASSPPGLAGHEQYF. The DNA of the CDR3 is TGTGCCAGCAGCCCGCCGGGACTAGCGGGACACGAGCAGTACTTC.

In its sample, this clonotype was seen many times. This rearrangement joins TRBV2 to TRBJ1-1, with D perhaps matching TRBD1 (6 bases). The V end lost 5 bases, the J end lost 4 bases, and 14 bases lay between the germline ends. Germline CDR1 SNHLY, CDR2 FYNNEI. The CDR3 extends over 14 amino acids. Here the CDR3 reads CASSPTRGGTEAFF. For the CDR3, the DNA is TGTGCCAGCAGTCCAACCAGGGGAGGCACTGAAGCTTTCTTT.

This clonotype was observed a handful of times. This chain links TRBV20-1 with TRBJ2-7; 13 nucleotides line up with TRBD2. Germline lookup yields CDR1 DFQATT and CDR2 SNEGSKA (reference sequence). V shed 0 bases, J shed 6 bases, and the junction held 14 bases outside the gene matches. This CDR3 has 18 amino acids. For the CDR3, the DNA is TGCAGTGCTAGAGATATGGGGTTCTTGGGACTAGCGGGAAGCGAGCAGTACTTC. Its translation: CSARDMGFLGLAGSEQYF.

Ten or more counts support this clonotype. The V call is TRBV28, the J call TRBJ2-7, with D unresolved. CDR1 and CDR2 from the germline V gene are MDHEN and SYDVKM. Trimming stripped 3 bases from V and 6 bases from J, with 15 bases between. The CDR3 sequence is 14 residues long. CDR3 residues: CASSLSMGFSEQYF. CDR3 nucleotides: TGTGCCAGCAGTTTGAGCATGGGGTTCTCCGAGCAGTACTTC.

The sample holds many counts of this clonotype. This chain connects TRBV9 to TRBJ2-3, with D unclear. CDR1 and CDR2 (germline): SGDLS, YYNGEE. The CDR3 totals 13 residues. V lost 2 bases to trimming and J lost 1 base, with 5 bases between them. The DNA for the CDR3 is TGTGCCAGCAGCGTGACTGGCACAGATACGCAGTATTTT. Protein: CASSVTGTDTQYF. The whole variable domain, remainder taken from reference TRBV9 and TRBJ2-3, is DSGVTQTPKHLITATGQRVTLRCSPRSGDLSVYWYQQSLDQGLQFLIQYYNGEERAKGNILERFSAQQFPDLHSELNLSSLELGDSALYFCASSVTGTDTQYFGPGTRLTVL.

As to this clonotype: With a much larger clone just one base away, this may be a read error. The rearrangement joins TRBV6-1 to TRBJ2-7; no reliable D call. V was trimmed by 6 bases and J by 3 bases, leaving 15 bases between them. CDR3 size: 14 residues. Germline values: CDR1 MNHNS, CDR2 SASEGT. In DNA form, the CDR3 reads TGTGCCAGCAGACAGCACCACATGCTCTACGAGCAGTACTTC. The encoded protein is CASRQHHMLYEQYF.

At least ten counts were recorded for this clonotype. The chain carries TRBV20-1 and TRBJ2-3; no clear D gene. The CDR3 loop spans 13 amino acids. Trimming took 5 bases from V and 4 from J, leaving 13 bases between them. The V gene's germline CDR1 is DFQATT and CDR2 SNEGSKA (reference sequence). CDR3 in DNA: TGCAGTGCTCTCGTGTCAGTGGCAGATACGCAGTATTTT. Residues: CSALVSVADTQYF.

This clonotype was recorded once. The chain joins TRBV6-5 to TRBJ2-1; 8 bases match TRBD2. The CDR3 is 16 residues long. Germline trimming cut 2 bases from V and 3 bases from J; bases unmatched to any gene: 6. Germline-derived CDR1 and CDR2 are MNHEY and SVGAGI. CDR3: CASSYMAGGLYNEQFF. The CDR3, as DNA: TGTGCCAGCAGTTACATGGCGGGAGGCCTCTACAATGAGCAGTTCTTC.

This clonotype was counted at least ten times. The V call is TRBV3-1, the J call TRBJ1-1, with TRBD1 matching 7 bases. This CDR3 comprises 14 residues. Germline V lookup: CDR1 LGHDT, CDR2 YNNKEL (reference sequence). The ends lost 1 base at V and 5 bases at J; junction bases unmatched: 4. CDR3 nucleotides: TGTGCCAGCAGCCAAGTGAACAGGGGAACTGAAGCTTTCTTT. It translates to CASSQVNRGTEAFF.

This clonotype has a count of ten or more. The J gene is TRBJ1-5, the V gene TRBV6-1, with TRBD1 as a possible D gene (5 bases). V was pared by 6 bases and J by 1 base, with 13 bases between. CDR1 and CDR2 (germline): MNHNS, SASEGT. This CDR3 has 15 residues. The CDR3 DNA is TGTGCCAGCAGGTCGAGAGGGGTGAGCAATCAGCCCCAGCATTTT. Translation gives CASRSRGVSNQPQHF.

In this sample, this clonotype turned up a few times. V and J are TRBV20-1 and TRBJ1-5; the match to TRBD1 covers 8 bases. The junction had 3 bases not matched to a gene; V was cut back by 4 bases and J by 4 bases. CDR1 and CDR2 (germline): DFQATT, SNEGSKA (reference sequence). The CDR3 has 13 residues. CDR3 protein: CSATRTGNQPQHF. The CDR3 nucleotides read TGCAGTGCTACCAGGACAGGGAATCAGCCCCAGCATTTT.

This clonotype occurred a few times. The chain links TRBV27 to TRBJ2-5; TRBD1 aligns across 11 bases. Germline trimming cut 6 bases from V and 13 bases from J; bases unmatched to any gene: 13. CDR3 length: 14 residues. Per germline, CDR1 MNHEY and CDR2 SMNVEV (reference sequence). The DNA of the CDR3 is TGTGCCAGCAGCCCTCGGACAGGGGGCCTCCACCTGTACTTC. Residues: CASSPRTGGLHLYF.

This clonotype was detected ten times or more. CDR3 in DNA: TGTGCCTGGAGCCGGACAGGGGGCATCGACGAGCAGTACTTC. This sequence encodes CAWSRTGGIDEQYF. The chain links TRBV30 to TRBJ2-7; 11 nucleotides align to TRBD1. The CDR3 runs 14 residues. With V trimmed by 3 bases and J by 5 bases, 6 bases remained unmatched. Per germline, CDR1 GTSNPN and CDR2 SVGIG (reference sequence).

This chain links TRBV19 with TRBJ1-5, with no clear D. CDR1 is LNHDA and CDR2 is SQIVND in the germline V gene (reference sequence). Trimming took 2 bases from V and 0 from J, leaving 11 bases between them. The CDR3 is made up of 16 amino acids. This chain's CDR3 is CASSIPRSYSNQPQHF. The CDR3 DNA is TGTGCCAGTAGTATACCCCGATCTTATAGCAATCAGCCCCAGCATTTT.

V is TRBV7-8 and J is TRBJ2-3, with TRBD2 as a possible D gene (7 bases). The CDR3 spans 17 residues. Per germline, CDR1 SGHVS and CDR2 FQNEAQ. V was shortened by 4 bases and J by 5 bases, with 22 bases between the two germline ends. CDR3 DNA: TGTGCCAGCAGCTCGACCCGTATCCGGGGGGCAGAAGATACGCAGTATTTT. Amino acids: CASSSTRIRGAEDTQYF.

V and J are TRBV7-9 and TRBJ2-7; 8 nucleotides match TRBD1. The junction had 2 bases not matched to a gene; V was cut back by 1 base and J by 3 bases. The CDR3 length is 14 residues. Germline CDR1 is SEHNR and CDR2 is FQNEAQ (reference sequence). As DNA, the CDR3 is TGTGCCAGCAGCTTAGACACAGGGGGCTACGAGCAGTACTTC. This sequence encodes CASSLDTGGYEQYF.

This clonotype was detected ten times or more. The rearrangement links TRBV18 to TRBJ2-5; D remains ambiguous. Germline-derived CDR1 and CDR2 are KGHSH and LQKENI. V shed 3 bases and J shed 5 bases, with 4 bases lying between them. This CDR3 is built from 11 residues. The CDR3 DNA sequence: TGTGCCAGCTCACCCGCGGAGACCCAGTACTTC. Translation: CASSPAETQYF. Full variable domain (rest looked up from reference TRBV18 and TRBJ2-5): NAGVMQNPRHLVRRRGQEARLRCSPMKGHSHVYWYRQLPEEGLKFMVYLQKENIIDESGMPKERFSAEFPKEGPSILRIQQVVRGDSAAYFCASSPAETQYFGPGTRLLVL.

In this sample, this clonotype turned up a few times. CDR3 region: CASIQIETQYF. DNA of the CDR3: TGTGCCAGCATCCAGATAGAGACCCAGTACTTC. The rearrangement links TRBV3-1 to TRBJ2-5; D call uncertain. The CDR3 spans 11 residues. Germline CDR1 LGHDT, CDR2 YNNKEL (reference sequence). Between the trimmed V and J ends, which lost 7 bases and 4 bases, there was a span of 7 bases.

This clonotype was seen at least ten times. V usage is TRBV6-1 and J usage is TRBJ2-7; the match to TRBD1 covers 9 bases. From germline, CDR1 is MNHNS and CDR2 SASEGT. The CDR3 spans 15 residues. The V gene end was trimmed by 6 bases and the J gene end by 5 bases; junction bases not matched to a gene: 11. CDR3 protein: CASRSPSGQGNEQYF. The CDR3 DNA sequence: TGTGCCAGCAGGTCACCTTCGGGACAGGGAAACGAGCAGTACTTC.

For this clonotype: This may come from a read error, since a much larger clone is one base off. The V call is TRBV30, the J call TRBJ1-6; no clear D. The germline CDR1 and CDR2 sequences are GTSNPN and SVGIG (reference sequence). The CDR3 loop spans 12 amino acids. V shed 2 bases and J shed 6 bases, with 5 bases lying between them. The CDR3: CAWSQRNSPLHF. In nucleotides, the CDR3 is TGTGCCTGGAGTCAACGTAATTCACCCCTCCACTTT.

The chain is built from TRBV11-3 and TRBJ2-1; weak D call: TRBD2 (7 bases). CDR1 and CDR2 (germline): SGHNT, YENEEA. V was shortened by 0 bases and J by 9 bases, with 12 bases between the two germline ends. This CDR3 has 14 residues. CDR3 sequence reads: CASSLDTGRGEQFF. The CDR3 DNA follows: TGTGCCAGCAGCTTAGATACAGGGAGGGGTGAGCAGTTCTTC.

This clonotype was seen more than once but under ten times. The V and J genes are TRBV28 and TRBJ2-2; 10 nucleotides align to TRBD2. The CDR3 extends over 16 amino acids. CDR1 MDHEN and CDR2 SYDVKM come from the germline V gene. Losses at the gene ends were 8 bases for V and 8 bases for J; bases not matched to a gene: 14. CDR3 sequence reads: CASHASAGGPGGELFF. The CDR3 DNA is TGTGCCAGCCACGCCTCAGCGGGAGGGCCGGGAGGGGAGCTGTTTTTT.

The gene calls are TRBV20-1 and TRBJ1-2; 8 bases are shared with TRBD1. V was pared by 5 bases and J by 3 bases, with 11 bases of the junction left unmatched. This CDR3 comprises 15 residues. Germline V gene sequence: CDR1 DFQATT, CDR2 SNEGSKA (reference sequence). This CDR3 reads CSAAQQGGAHYGYTF. CDR3 DNA sequence: TGCAGTGCTGCTCAACAGGGGGGAGCCCACTATGGCTACACCTTC.

This clonotype was picked up a small number of times. The V call is TRBV12-3 or TRBV12-4, the J call TRBJ2-3; no firm D call. Trimming pared 4 bases from V and 3 bases from J, leaving 14 bases between. The CDR3 contains 15 residues. The CDR3 sequence: CASSSFGRATDTQYF. CDR3 in DNA: TGTGCCAGCAGTTCTTTCGGCAGAGCTACAGATACGCAGTATTTT.

The CDR3 spells CASSPLPTNEKLFF. CDR3 nucleotide sequence: TGTGCCAGCTCACCACTTCCAACTAATGAAAAACTGTTTTTT. The chain recombines TRBV18 with TRBJ1-4, with D uncertain. Trimming took 1 base from V and 0 from J, leaving 3 bases between them. CDR3 length equals 14 residues. Germline lookup yields CDR1 KGHSH and CDR2 LQKENI.

V and J are TRBV5-8 and TRBJ2-3; weak D call: TRBD2 (6 bases). The CDR3 extends over 17 amino acids. Per the germline V gene, CDR1 is SGHTS and CDR2 is YDEGEE. With 5 bases removed from V and 3 bases from J, the gap between germline ends came to 22 bases. The CDR3 DNA sequence: TGTGCCAGCAGTCCCCAACTCCGACTAGATAAGACAGATACGCAGTATTTT. It yields the protein CASSPQLRLDKTDTQYF.

The rearrangement links TRBV5-8 to TRBJ1-1; D is uncertain. This CDR3 has 14 amino acids. The germline gives CDR1 SGHTS, CDR2 YDEGEE. V was pared by 7 bases and J by 1 base, with 14 bases between. The CDR3 DNA reads TGTGCCAGCCCCTATCTGACCGGGAACACTGAAGCTTTCTTT. Translated: CASPYLTGNTEAFF.

The sample holds many counts of this clonotype. The chain recombines TRBV28 with TRBJ2-3; D is possibly TRBD2 (5 bases). CDR3 size: 17 residues. Trimming removed 5 bases at V and 4 bases at J, with 22 bases between. From germline, CDR1 is MDHEN and CDR2 SYDVKM. The CDR3 sequence is CASSPDFLTSVADTQYF. For the CDR3, the DNA is TGTGCCAGCAGTCCCGATTTCCTCACTAGTGTCGCAGATACGCAGTATTTT.

This clonotype showed up many times. The V call is TRBV28, the J call TRBJ2-7; 11 positions match TRBD2. Germline V gene lookup returns CDR1 MDHEN and CDR2 SYDVKM. Trimming took 2 bases from V and 6 from J; bases not matched to a gene: 9. The CDR3 consists of 16 residues. The CDR3 spells CASSLGLAGGVGEQYF. The CDR3 DNA is TGTGCCAGCAGTTTAGGGCTAGCGGGAGGTGTGGGCGAGCAGTACTTC. Together with reference TRBV28 and TRBJ2-7, the CDR3 gives the full variable domain: DVKVTQSSRYLVKRTGEKVFLECVQDMDHENMFWYRQDPGLGLRLIYFSYDVKMKEKGDIPEGYSVSREKKERFSLILESASTNQTSMYLCASSLGLAGGVGEQYFGPGTRLTVT.

This clonotype came up many times. DNA of the CDR3: TGTGCCAGCAGCTTTGGGGGCTACTACGAGCAGTACTTC. Its translation is CASSFGGYYEQYF. This sequence joins TRBV11-2 and TRBJ2-7, with D tentatively TRBD1 (6 bases). This CDR3 is 13 amino acids long. V was pared by 3 bases and J by 3 bases, with 9 bases between. The V gene's germline CDR1 is SGHAT and CDR2 FQNNGV.